A selection of T cell receptor beta chains follows, all from one sample in a study of blood T cell repertoires in COVID-19. Profiling relied on immunoSEQ multiplex PCR, and the TCRdb table lists in-frame clones only, not all of them. The table records more than 200,000 clones, about 84% of them present only once. The sample taken for sequencing was PBMCs or T cells enriched from blood (not recorded which). These receptors all come from a man in his 60s who had recovered from COVID-19. Both conserved end residues are part of each CDR3. A D gene is named only where the DNA matches it firmly. The size entry is marked missing in some rows and otherwise reads once, few, many or a size class.

J gene: TRBJ2-1; D gene: .; V gene: TRBV2; clone size: .; CDR3 DNA: TGTGCCAGCAGTGACCCCTCTAAAGCTCTCTCCTACAATGAGCAGTTCTTC; CDR3 protein: CASSDPSKALSYNEQFF
J gene: TRBJ2-1; D gene: .; V gene: TRBV16; clone size: once; CDR3 DNA: TGTGCCAGCAGCCAATCGAGGGTCGGGGATGAGCAGTTCTTC; CDR3 protein: CASSQSRVGDEQFF
J gene: TRBJ1-1; D gene: TRBD1; V gene: TRBV5-1; clone size: .; CDR3 DNA: TGCGCCAGCAGCTCGGGACAGGGAAATCTTGGGGCTGAAGCTTTCTTT; CDR3 protein: CASSSGQGNLGAEAFF
J gene: TRBJ2-3; D gene: .; V gene: TRBV14; clone size: .; CDR3 DNA: TGTGCCAGCAGCCAAGGAGTTCCGGGTTCCGGCACAGATACGCAGTATTTT; CDR3 protein: CASSQGVPGSGTDTQYF
J gene: TRBJ2-2; D gene: .; V gene: TRBV24-1; clone size: .; CDR3 DNA: TGTGCCACCAGTGATCCCGGGGGGCCGAACACCGGGGAGCTGTTTTTT; CDR3 protein: CATSDPGGPNTGELFF
J gene: TRBJ1-4; D gene: .; V gene: TRBV10-3; clone size: .; CDR3 DNA: TGTGCCATCAGTGGAGGGGAAAAACTGTTTTTT; CDR3 protein: CAISGGEKLFF
J gene: TRBJ2-5; D gene: TRBD2; V gene: TRBV5-1; clone size: .; CDR3 DNA: TGCGCCAGCAGCTTGAGCGGGGGCCCCCAAGAGACCCAGTACTTC; CDR3 protein: CASSLSGGPQETQYF
J gene: TRBJ1-1; D gene: .; V gene: TRBV18; clone size: .; CDR3 DNA: TGTGCCAGCTCACCACAGTTGGGGGCGGCTGAAGCTTTCTTT; CDR3 protein: CASSPQLGAAEAFF
J gene: TRBJ2-2; D gene: TRBD2; V gene: TRBV18; clone size: .; CDR3 DNA: TGTGCCAGCCCCAAGGGACTAGCGGGACCGAACACCGGGGAGCTGTTTTTT; CDR3 protein: CASPKGLAGPNTGELFF
J gene: TRBJ1-5; D gene: .; V gene: TRBV5-6; clone size: .; CDR3 DNA: TGTGCCAGCAGCTTGGCAGGCAGAAATCAGCCCCAGCATTTT; CDR3 protein: CASSLAGRNQPQHF
J gene: TRBJ1-2; D gene: .; V gene: TRBV7-9; clone size: .; CDR3 DNA: TGTGCCAGCAGCTCACAGGGTTATGGCTACACCTTC; CDR3 protein: CASSSQGYGYTF
J gene: TRBJ1-4; D gene: .; V gene: TRBV24-1; clone size: few; CDR3 DNA: TGTGCCACCAGTGGAGGGCAGGGGAAGGAAAAACTGTTTTTT; CDR3 protein: CATSGGQGKEKLFF
J gene: TRBJ1-1; D gene: TRBD1; V gene: TRBV5-5; clone size: .; CDR3 DNA: TGTGCCAGCAGCTGGACGCCGGGACAGTCGAACACTGAAGCTTTCTTT; CDR3 protein: CASSWTPGQSNTEAFF
J gene: TRBJ2-2; D gene: .; V gene: TRBV29-1; clone size: .; CDR3 DNA: TGCAGCGTTTGGCGGAGCGGGGAGCTGTTTTTT; CDR3 protein: CSVWRSGELFF
J gene: TRBJ1-1; D gene: .; V gene: TRBV6-2/TRBV6-3; clone size: few; CDR3 DNA: TGTGCCAGCAGTGGGCCGGCTGAAGCTTTCTTT; CDR3 protein: CASSGPAEAFF
J gene: TRBJ2-3; D gene: .; V gene: TRBV5-1; clone size: once; CDR3 DNA: TGCGCCAGCAGCTTGGGGACTGATACTAGCACAGATACGCAGTATTTT; CDR3 protein: CASSLGTDTSTDTQYF
J gene: TRBJ2-5; D gene: TRBD2; V gene: TRBV5-4; clone size: .; CDR3 DNA: TGTGCCAGCAGCTTTGGGCTAGCGGGGGATCTGGAGACCCAGTACTTC; CDR3 protein: CASSFGLAGDLETQYF
J gene: TRBJ2-7; D gene: TRBD1; V gene: TRBV18; clone size: .; CDR3 DNA: TGTGCCAGCTCACCAAGGACAGGGAACGAGCAGTACTTC; CDR3 protein: CASSPRTGNEQYF
J gene: TRBJ1-2; D gene: .; V gene: TRBV6-5; clone size: .; CDR3 DNA: TGTGCCAGCAGCTCTGCAGGGGGCTACACCTTC; CDR3 protein: CASSSAGGYTF
J gene: TRBJ2-5; D gene: TRBD1; V gene: TRBV7-2; clone size: .; CDR3 DNA: TGTGCCAGCAGCCTCGACAGGGGGCAAGAGACCCAGTACTTC; CDR3 protein: CASSLDRGQETQYF
J gene: TRBJ2-5; D gene: TRBD2; V gene: TRBV7-2; clone size: .; CDR3 DNA: TGTGCCAGCAGCCCAGGGACTAGCGCTGAGACCCAGTACTTC; CDR3 protein: CASSPGTSAETQYF
J gene: TRBJ1-4; D gene: TRBD1; V gene: TRBV27; clone size: .; CDR3 DNA: TGTGCCAGCAGTACCACACGTCAGTCGGGGACAGCATTTAATGAAAAACTGTTTTTT; CDR3 protein: CASSTTRQSGTAFNEKLFF
J gene: TRBJ1-5; D gene: TRBD1; V gene: TRBV19; clone size: .; CDR3 DNA: TGTGCCAGTAGTATAGTAGCAGGGGGCGATCAGCCCCAGCATTTT; CDR3 protein: CASSIVAGGDQPQHF
J gene: TRBJ2-2; D gene: .; V gene: TRBV7-7; clone size: .; CDR3 DNA: TGTGCTAGCAGCCGCGGATTGGCGAACACCGGGGAGCTGTTTTTT; CDR3 protein: CASSRGLANTGELFF
J gene: TRBJ1-1; D gene: .; V gene: TRBV3-1/TRBV3-2; clone size: .; CDR3 DNA: TGTGCCAGCACCTTTGGGAGCACTGAAGCTTTCTTT; CDR3 protein: CASTFGSTEAFF
J gene: TRBJ2-3; D gene: .; V gene: TRBV2; clone size: .; CDR3 DNA: TGTGCCAGCCATCAGCAGCCAAGCGCTACGCAGTATTTT; CDR3 protein: CASHQQPSATQYF
J gene: TRBJ2-7; D gene: TRBD1; V gene: TRBV28; clone size: .; CDR3 DNA: TGTGCCAGCACCAACATCCGGGACAGGACTACCTACGAGCAGTACTTC; CDR3 protein: CASTNIRDRTTYEQYF
J gene: TRBJ2-7; D gene: .; V gene: TRBV19; clone size: .; CDR3 DNA: TGTGCCAGTAGTATAGGGTCCGGGGTGATCCCCTACGAGCAGTACTTC; CDR3 protein: CASSIGSGVIPYEQYF
J gene: TRBJ1-2; D gene: .; V gene: TRBV11-3; clone size: .; CDR3 DNA: TGTGCCAGCAGTTCGTTTTATGGCTACACCTTC; CDR3 protein: CASSSFYGYTF
J gene: TRBJ2-5; D gene: .; V gene: TRBV7-2; clone size: .; CDR3 DNA: TGTGCCAGCAGCTTACGTTCAGGTCTCCAAGAGACCCAGTACTTC; CDR3 protein: CASSLRSGLQETQYF